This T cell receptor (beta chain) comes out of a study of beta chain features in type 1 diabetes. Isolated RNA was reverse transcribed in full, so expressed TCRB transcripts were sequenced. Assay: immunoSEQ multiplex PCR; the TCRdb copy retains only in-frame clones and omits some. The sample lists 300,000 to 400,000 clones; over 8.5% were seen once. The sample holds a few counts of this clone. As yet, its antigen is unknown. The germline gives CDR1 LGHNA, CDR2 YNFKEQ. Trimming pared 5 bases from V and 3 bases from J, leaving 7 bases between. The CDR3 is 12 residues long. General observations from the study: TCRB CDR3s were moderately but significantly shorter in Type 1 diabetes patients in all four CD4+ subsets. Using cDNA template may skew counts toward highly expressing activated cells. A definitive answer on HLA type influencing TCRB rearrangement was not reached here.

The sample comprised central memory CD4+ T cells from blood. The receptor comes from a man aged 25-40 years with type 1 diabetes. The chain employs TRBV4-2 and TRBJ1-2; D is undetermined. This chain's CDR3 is CASSGRDYGYTF. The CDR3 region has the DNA TGTGCCAGCAGCGGACGGGACTATGGCTACACCTTC.